This note documents a single T cell receptor (beta chain) sequence. The data originate from a study of blood T cell repertoires in COVID-19. Study details: The United States, Italy and Spain provided the acute and convalescent COVID-19 samples. The analysed material was cDNA or gDNA that came from T cells, B-cell-depleted T cells, or PBMCs.

How the authors handled the data: Researchers report that nucleated cell counts were estimated from reference gene primer amplification. The repertoire was sequenced with immunoSEQ multiplex PCR; TCRdb's copy has only in-frame clones and lacks some. That table is the source of V, J and clone size, and D and trimming were worked out from the DNA. Of roughly 90,000 clones listed, around three quarters are singletons. J gave up 2 bases and V 7 bases, and 9 bases lay outside the gene matches. The germline V gene has CDR1 GTSNPN and CDR2 SVGIG (reference sequence). This CDR3 is built from 14 residues. The rearrangement uses TRBV30 and TRBJ2-3, with 7 bases identical to TRBD2. Sequencing input: peripheral blood. This TCR was sampled from an older woman with acute or convalescent COVID-19. Here the CDR3 DNA reads TGTGCCTTATGGGGGGGTATAATCACAGATACGCAGTATTTT. It is translated as CALWGGIITDTQYF.